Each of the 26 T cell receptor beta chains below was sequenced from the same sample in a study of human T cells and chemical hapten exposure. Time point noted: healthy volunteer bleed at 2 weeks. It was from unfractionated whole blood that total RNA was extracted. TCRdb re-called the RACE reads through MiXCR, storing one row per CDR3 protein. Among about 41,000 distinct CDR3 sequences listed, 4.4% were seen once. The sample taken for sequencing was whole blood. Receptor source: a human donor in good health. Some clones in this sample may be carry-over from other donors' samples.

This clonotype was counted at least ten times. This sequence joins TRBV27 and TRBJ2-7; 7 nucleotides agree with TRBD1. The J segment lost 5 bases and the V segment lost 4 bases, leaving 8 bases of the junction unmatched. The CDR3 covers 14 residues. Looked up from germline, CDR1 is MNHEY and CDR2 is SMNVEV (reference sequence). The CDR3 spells CASSSRRRGNEQYF. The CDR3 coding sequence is TGTGCCAGCAGTTCGCGGCGCAGGGGGAACGAGCAGTACTTC.

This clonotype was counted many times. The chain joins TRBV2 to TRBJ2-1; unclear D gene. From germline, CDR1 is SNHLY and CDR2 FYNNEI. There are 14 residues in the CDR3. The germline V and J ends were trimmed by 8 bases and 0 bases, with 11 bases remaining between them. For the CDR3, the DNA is TGTGCCAGCCCCCGGGCCAGCTCCTACAATGAGCAGTTCTTC. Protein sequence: CASPRASSYNEQFF.

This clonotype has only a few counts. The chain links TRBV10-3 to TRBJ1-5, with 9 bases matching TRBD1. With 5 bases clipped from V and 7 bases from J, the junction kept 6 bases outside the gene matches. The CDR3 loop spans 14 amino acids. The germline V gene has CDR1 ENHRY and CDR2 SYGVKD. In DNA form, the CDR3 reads TGTGCCATCAGTACTCGGACAGGGGACCAGCCCCAGCATTTT. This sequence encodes CAISTRTGDQPQHF.

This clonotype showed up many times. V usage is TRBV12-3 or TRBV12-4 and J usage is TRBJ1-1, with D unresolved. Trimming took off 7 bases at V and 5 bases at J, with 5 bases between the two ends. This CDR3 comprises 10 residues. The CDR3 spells CASIQTEAFF. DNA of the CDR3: TGTGCCAGCATTCAGACTGAAGCTTTCTTT.

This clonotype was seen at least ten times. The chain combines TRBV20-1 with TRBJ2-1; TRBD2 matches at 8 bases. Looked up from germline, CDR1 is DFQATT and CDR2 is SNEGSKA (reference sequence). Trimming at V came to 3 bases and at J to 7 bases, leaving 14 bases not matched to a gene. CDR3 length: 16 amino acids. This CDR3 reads CSASRFSGKSQNEQFF. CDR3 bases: TGCAGTGCTAGTAGGTTTAGCGGGAAGAGCCAGAATGAGCAGTTCTTC.

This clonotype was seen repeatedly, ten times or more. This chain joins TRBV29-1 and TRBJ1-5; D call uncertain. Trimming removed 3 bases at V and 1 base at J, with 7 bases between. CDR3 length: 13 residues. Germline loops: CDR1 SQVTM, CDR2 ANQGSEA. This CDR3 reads CSVDLGSNQPQHF. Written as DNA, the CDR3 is TGCAGCGTTGACCTGGGAAGCAATCAGCCCCAGCATTTT.

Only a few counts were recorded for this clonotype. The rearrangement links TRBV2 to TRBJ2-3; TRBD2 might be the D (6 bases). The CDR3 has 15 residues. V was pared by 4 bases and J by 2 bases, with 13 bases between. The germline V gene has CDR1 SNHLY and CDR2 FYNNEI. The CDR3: CASSGGAGYTDTQYF. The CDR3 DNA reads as TGTGCCAGCAGTGGTGGAGCGGGTTACACAGATACGCAGTATTTT.

CDR3 amino acids: CASSGGGRGRNGELFF. The CDR3 bases are TGTGCCAGCAGCGGGGGCGGCAGGGGACGAAACGGGGAGCTGTTTTTT. This sequence joins TRBV9 and TRBJ2-2; D possibly corresponds to TRBD1 (6 bases). Trimming stripped 3 bases from V and 7 bases from J, with 19 bases between. This CDR3 region has 16 residues. The germline CDR1 and CDR2 sequences are SGDLS and YYNGEE.

The DNA for the CDR3 is TGTGCCAGCAGCGACTTTAATGAAAAACTGTTTTTT. Its translation is CASSDFNEKLFF. The gene calls are TRBV5-5 and TRBJ1-4; unclear D gene. Deletions cut 4 bases from V and 4 bases from J, with 5 bases between. This CDR3 has 12 amino acids. Germline V gene sequence: CDR1 SGHKS, CDR2 YYEKEE (reference sequence). The entire variable domain, with the rest obtained from reference TRBV5-5 and TRBJ1-4, is as follows: DAGVTQSPTHLIKTRGQQVTLRCSPISGHKSVSWYQQVLGQGPQFIFQYYEKEERGRGNFPDRFSARQFPNYSSELNVNALLLGDSALYLCASSDFNEKLFFGSGTQLSVL.

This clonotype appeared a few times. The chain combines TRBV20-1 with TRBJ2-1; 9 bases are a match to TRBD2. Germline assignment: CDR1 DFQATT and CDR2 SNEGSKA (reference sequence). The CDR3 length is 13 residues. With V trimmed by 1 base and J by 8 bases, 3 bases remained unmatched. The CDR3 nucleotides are TGCAGTGCTAGAGGGACTAGCGACTATGAGCAGTTCTTC. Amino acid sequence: CSARGTSDYEQFF.

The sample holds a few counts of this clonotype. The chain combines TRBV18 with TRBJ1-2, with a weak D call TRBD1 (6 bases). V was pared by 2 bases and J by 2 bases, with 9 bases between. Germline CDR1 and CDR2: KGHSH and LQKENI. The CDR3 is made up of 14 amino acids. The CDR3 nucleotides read TGTGCCAGCTCACCATCAGGACAGAACTATGGCTACACCTTC. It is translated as CASSPSGQNYGYTF.

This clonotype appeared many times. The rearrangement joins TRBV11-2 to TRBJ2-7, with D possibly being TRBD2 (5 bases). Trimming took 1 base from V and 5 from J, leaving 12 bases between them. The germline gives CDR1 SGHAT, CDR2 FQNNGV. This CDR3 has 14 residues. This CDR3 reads CASSLVKGVHEQYF. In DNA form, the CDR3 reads TGTGCCAGCAGCTTAGTTAAGGGAGTCCACGAGCAGTACTTC.

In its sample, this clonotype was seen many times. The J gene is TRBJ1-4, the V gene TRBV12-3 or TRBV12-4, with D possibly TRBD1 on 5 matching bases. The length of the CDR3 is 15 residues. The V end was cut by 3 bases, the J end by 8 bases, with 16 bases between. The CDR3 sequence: CASSLGWGLGEKLFF. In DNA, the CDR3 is TGTGCCAGCAGTTTGGGGTGGGGCCTAGGAGAAAAACTGTTTTTT.

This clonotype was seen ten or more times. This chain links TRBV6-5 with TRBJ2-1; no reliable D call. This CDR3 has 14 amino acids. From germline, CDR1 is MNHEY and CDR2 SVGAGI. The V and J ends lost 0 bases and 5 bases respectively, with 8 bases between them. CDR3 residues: CASSYSRLNNEQFF. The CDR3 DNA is TGTGCCAGCAGTTACTCACGACTCAACAATGAGCAGTTCTTC.

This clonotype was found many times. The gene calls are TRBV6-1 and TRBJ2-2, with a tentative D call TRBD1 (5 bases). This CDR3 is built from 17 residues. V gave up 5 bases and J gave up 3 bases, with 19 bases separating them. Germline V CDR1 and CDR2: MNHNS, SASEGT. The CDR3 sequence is CASSHLPGSADTGELFF. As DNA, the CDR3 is TGTGCCAGCAGTCACTTACCAGGGTCGGCGGACACCGGGGAGCTGTTTTTT.

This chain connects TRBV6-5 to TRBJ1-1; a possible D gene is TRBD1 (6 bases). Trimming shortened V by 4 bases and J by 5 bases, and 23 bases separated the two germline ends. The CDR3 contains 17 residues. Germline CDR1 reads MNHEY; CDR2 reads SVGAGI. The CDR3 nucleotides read TGTGCCAGCAGTTCCCCCCGGTTGGGGGCTACTGGAACTGAAGCTTTCTTT. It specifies CASSSPRLGATGTEAFF.

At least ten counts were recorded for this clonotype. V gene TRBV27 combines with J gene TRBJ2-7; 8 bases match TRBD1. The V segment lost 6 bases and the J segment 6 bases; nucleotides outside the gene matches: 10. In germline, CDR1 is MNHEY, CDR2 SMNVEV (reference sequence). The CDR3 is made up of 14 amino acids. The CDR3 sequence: CASSYDRGRTEQYF. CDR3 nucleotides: TGTGCCAGCAGCTATGACAGGGGCCGTACCGAGCAGTACTTC.

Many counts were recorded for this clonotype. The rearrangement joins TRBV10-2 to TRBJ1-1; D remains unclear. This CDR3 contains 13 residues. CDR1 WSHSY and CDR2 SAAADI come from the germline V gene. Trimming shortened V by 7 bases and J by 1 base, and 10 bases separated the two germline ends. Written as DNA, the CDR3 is TGCGCCAGCATTGGTTTGGGGAACACTGAAGCTTTCTTT. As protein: CASIGLGNTEAFF.

This chain's CDR3 is CASSPPQVNYEQFF. Written as DNA, the CDR3 is TGTGCCAGCAGCCCACCTCAGGTTAATTATGAGCAGTTCTTC. V usage is TRBV12-3 or TRBV12-4 and J usage is TRBJ2-1; D unclear. The V and J ends lost 6 bases and 8 bases respectively, with 17 bases between them. CDR3 length: 14 residues.

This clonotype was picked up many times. In DNA, the CDR3 is TGTGCCAGCAGCGTGTTTTCCGGGGGCGATACAGATACGCAGTATTTT. Amino acids: CASSVFSGGDTDTQYF. The chain is built from TRBV7-9 and TRBJ2-3, with D possibly called TRBD1 or TRBD2 (6 bases each). Deletions cut 5 bases from V and 3 bases from J, with 18 bases between. This CDR3 has 16 amino acids. Germline assignment: CDR1 SEHNR and CDR2 FQNEAQ (reference sequence). Looking up the rest from reference TRBV7-9 and TRBJ2-3 gives the full variable domain: DTGVSQNPRHKITKRGQNVTFRCDPISEHNRLYWYRQTLGQGPEFLTYFQNEAQLEKSRLLSDRFSAERPKGSFSTLEIQRTEQGDSAMYLCASSVFSGGDTDTQYFGPGTRLTVL.

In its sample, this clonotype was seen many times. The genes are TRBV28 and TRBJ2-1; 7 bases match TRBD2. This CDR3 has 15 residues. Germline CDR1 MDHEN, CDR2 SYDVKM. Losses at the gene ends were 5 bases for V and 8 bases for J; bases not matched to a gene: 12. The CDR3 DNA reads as TGTGCCAGCAGTCCGTCAAGCGGGGCTAGGGATGAGCAGTTCTTC. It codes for CASSPSSGARDEQFF.

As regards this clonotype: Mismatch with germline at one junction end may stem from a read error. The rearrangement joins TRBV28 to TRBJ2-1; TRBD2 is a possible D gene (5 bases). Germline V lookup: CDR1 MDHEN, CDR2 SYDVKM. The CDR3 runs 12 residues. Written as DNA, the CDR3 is TGTGCCAGCAGGTTAAGGACTGGTAGTGAGATCTTC. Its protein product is CASRLRTGSEIF.

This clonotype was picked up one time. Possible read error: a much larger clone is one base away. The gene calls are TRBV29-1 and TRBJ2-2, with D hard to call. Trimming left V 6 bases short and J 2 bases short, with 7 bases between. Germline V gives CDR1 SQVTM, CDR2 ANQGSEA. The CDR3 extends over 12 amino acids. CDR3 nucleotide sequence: TGCAGCGTCTGCAGAAACACCGGGGAGCTGTTTTTT. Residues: CSVCRNTGELFF.

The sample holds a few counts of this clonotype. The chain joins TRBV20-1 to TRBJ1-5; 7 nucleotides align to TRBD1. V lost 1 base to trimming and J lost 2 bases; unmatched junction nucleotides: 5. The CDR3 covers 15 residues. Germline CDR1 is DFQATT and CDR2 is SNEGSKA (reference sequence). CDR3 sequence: CSARASRGRNQPQHF. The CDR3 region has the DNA TGCAGTGCTAGAGCCTCGAGGGGGCGCAATCAGCCCCAGCATTTT.

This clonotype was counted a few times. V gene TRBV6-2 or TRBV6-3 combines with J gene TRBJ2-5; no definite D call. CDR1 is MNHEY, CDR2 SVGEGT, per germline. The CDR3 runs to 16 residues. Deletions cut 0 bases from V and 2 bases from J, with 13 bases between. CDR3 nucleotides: TGTGCCAGCAGTTACTCGCCTACCTCTTTACAAGAGACCCAGTACTTC. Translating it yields CASSYSPTSLQETQYF.

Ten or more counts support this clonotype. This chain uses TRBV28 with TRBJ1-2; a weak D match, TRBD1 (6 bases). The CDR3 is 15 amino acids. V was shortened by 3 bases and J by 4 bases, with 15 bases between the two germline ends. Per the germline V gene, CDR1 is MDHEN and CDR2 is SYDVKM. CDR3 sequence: CASSFVGADAYGYTF. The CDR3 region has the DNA TGTGCCAGCAGTTTTGTGGGGGCCGATGCCTATGGCTACACCTTC.